The entry below gives a single TCR beta chain sequence along with its context. Its antigen is still unknown. Per-base qualities were not stored, and no clone one base away is much larger. The CDR3 holds 14 amino acids from the cysteine to the phenylalanine. The DNA shown is the 42-base CDR3, in frame from base 1. The germline V and J ends show losses of 7 bases and 3 bases respectively, and no gene match explains 9 bases of the junction. CDR1 MDHEN and CDR2 SYDVKM were looked up in the germline V gene. The sample is drawn from a study of response to subunit inactivated influenza vaccine (dated by TCRdb to the late 2010s). Regarding the study in general: The study used deep quantitative T cell receptor repertoire profiling to track responses to a trivalent subunit inactivated influenza vaccine.

Libraries were constructed by RT-PCR. The data were produced on an Illumina HiSeq 2500. The raw public reads went through TCRdb reprocessing: fastp at Q25, MiXCR clone calling, in-frame beta chains kept. Every entry covers one CDR3 protein and lists the most common genes and DNA from its rows. For this sample there are about 800,000 distinct CDR3 sequences; about 20% appear just once. 9.5% to 13% of the sample is in the top ten clones. Broad study findings and their caveats: The authors suggested that each seasonal influenza vaccination may recruit only a limited number of new T cells.

The TCR originated in a man between 45 and 60 years old who received an inactivated influenza vaccine. Donor details come from another sample of the same person, matched by shared clones. Sample: PBMCs from blood, taken around 5 days after vaccination. In this chain, TRBV28 is recombined with TRBJ2-7; 7 central nucleotides agree with TRBD2. The CDR3 region reads CASKGWASGYEQYF. The DNA reads TGTGCCAGCAAGGGATGGGCTAGCGGCTACGAGCAGTACTTC.